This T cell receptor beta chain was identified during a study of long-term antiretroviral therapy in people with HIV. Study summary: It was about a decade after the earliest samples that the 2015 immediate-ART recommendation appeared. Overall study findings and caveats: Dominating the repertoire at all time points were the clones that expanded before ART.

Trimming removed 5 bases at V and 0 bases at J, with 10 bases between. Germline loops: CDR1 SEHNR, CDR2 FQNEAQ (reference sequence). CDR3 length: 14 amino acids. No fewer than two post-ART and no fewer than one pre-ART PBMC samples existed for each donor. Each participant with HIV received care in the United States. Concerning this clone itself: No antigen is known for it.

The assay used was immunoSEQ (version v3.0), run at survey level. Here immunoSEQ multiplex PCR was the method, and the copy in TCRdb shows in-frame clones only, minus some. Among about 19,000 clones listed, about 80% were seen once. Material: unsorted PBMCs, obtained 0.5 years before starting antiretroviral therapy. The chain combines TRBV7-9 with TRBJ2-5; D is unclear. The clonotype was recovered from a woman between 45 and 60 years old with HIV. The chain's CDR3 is CASSPRGNQETQYF. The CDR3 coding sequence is TGTGCCAGCAGCCCGCGAGGTAACCAAGAGACCCAGTACTTC. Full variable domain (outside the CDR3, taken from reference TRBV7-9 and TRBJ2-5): DTGVSQNPRHKITKRGQNVTFRCDPISEHNRLYWYRQTLGQGPEFLTYFQNEAQLEKSRLLSDRFSAERPKGSFSTLEIQRTEQGDSAMYLCASSPRGNQETQYFGPGTRLLVL.